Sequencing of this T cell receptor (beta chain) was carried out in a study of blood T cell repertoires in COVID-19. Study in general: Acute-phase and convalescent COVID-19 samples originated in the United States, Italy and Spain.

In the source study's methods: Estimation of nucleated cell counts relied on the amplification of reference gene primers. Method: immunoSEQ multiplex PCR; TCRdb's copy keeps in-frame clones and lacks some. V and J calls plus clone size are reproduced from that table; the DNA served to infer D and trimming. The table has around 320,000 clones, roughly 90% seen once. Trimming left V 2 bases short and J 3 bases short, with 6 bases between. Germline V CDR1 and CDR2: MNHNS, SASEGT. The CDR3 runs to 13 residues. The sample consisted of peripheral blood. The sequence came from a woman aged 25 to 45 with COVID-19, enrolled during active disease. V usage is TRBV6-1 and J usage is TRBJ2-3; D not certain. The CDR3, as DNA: TGTGCCAGCAGTGAAATATTTACAGATACGCAGTATTTT. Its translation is CASSEIFTDTQYF.